These 14 T cell receptor beta chains were all obtained from the same sample, sequenced in a study of T cells in Graves' hyperthyroidism and ophthalmopathy. TCR beta CDR3 sequences were amplified from RNA transcripts. Researchers ran a first-round RT-PCR on the TCR CDR3 using the HTBI primer set. MiXCR was run by TCRdb on the multiplex PCR reads, yielding one entry per CDR3 protein. The sample lists around 500,000 distinct CDR3 sequences; about 16% were seen once. Sequencing was carried out using blood. The receptors shown here come from a woman aged 30 to 39 with Graves' ophthalmopathy.

The table lists this clonotype with a few counts. The rearrangement uses TRBV5-1 and TRBJ2-7; D possibly corresponds to TRBD1 (6 bases). Trimming took 3 bases from V and 0 from J, leaving 31 bases between them. This CDR3 is 21 amino acids long. From germline, CDR1 is SGHRS and CDR2 YFSETQ. The CDR3 coding sequence is TGCGCCAGCAGCTCATTACCCGCAGGACAGTTCCCTCTCTTCAGCTCCTACGAGCAGTACTTC. It encodes CASSSLPAGQFPLFSSYEQYF.

Many counts were recorded for this clonotype. The chain employs TRBV27 and TRBJ2-3, with TRBD1 identical over 10 bases. Per germline, CDR1 MNHEY and CDR2 SMNVEV (reference sequence). The CDR3 spans 16 residues. Trimming took 5 bases from V and 5 from J; bases not matched to a gene: 10. CDR3: CASSTRDRGVGDTQYF. CDR3 sequence (DNA): TGTGCCAGCAGTACGCGGGACAGGGGAGTTGGAGATACGCAGTATTTT.

This clonotype was observed many times. The chain uses TRBV11-2 and TRBJ2-7; D is uncertain. Germline V gene lookup returns CDR1 SGHAT and CDR2 FQNNGV. This CDR3 has 13 amino acids. V was cut by 3 bases and J by 0 bases, with 6 bases left in between. CDR3 amino acids: CASSFRSSYEQYF. The CDR3 DNA reads as TGTGCCAGCAGCTTTAGGAGCTCCTACGAGCAGTACTTC. The whole variable domain, filled in from reference TRBV11-2 and TRBJ2-7, reads EAGVAQSPRYKIIEKRQSVAFWCNPISGHATLYWYQQILGQGPKLLIQFQNNGVVDDSQLPKDRFSAERLKGVDSTLKIQPAKLEDSAVYLCASSFRSSYEQYFGPGTRLTVT.

This clonotype showed up just a few times. This rearrangement joins TRBV2 to TRBJ2-2, with D hard to call. There are 15 residues in the CDR3. V lost 7 bases and J lost 5, with 17 bases in between. Germline CDR1 reads SNHLY; CDR2 reads FYNNEI. CDR3 DNA: TGTGCCAGCAACCTTAAAGGTTTGGGGACCGGGGAGCTGTTTTTT. The encoded protein is CASNLKGLGTGELFF.

This clonotype was counted ten times or more. This chain connects TRBV20-1 to TRBJ2-3; no definite D call. Germline V gives CDR1 DFQATT, CDR2 SNEGSKA (reference sequence). This CDR3 region has 14 residues. Trimming removed 6 bases at V and 5 bases at J, with 18 bases between. The CDR3 loop is CSAPAQLGKDTQYF. Written as DNA, the CDR3 is TGCAGTGCCCCTGCGCAGTTGGGCAAAGATACGCAGTATTTT.

At least ten counts were recorded for this clonotype. J is TRBJ2-7 and V is TRBV6-1, with TRBD1 matching over 8 bases. Germline lookup yields CDR1 MNHNS and CDR2 SASEGT. This CDR3 is built from 13 residues. Unmatched junction bases numbered 6, after V lost 10 bases and J lost 1 base. DNA for the CDR3: TGTGCCACCATCGGGACAGGATCCTACGAGCAGTACTTC. This gives the protein CATIGTGSYEQYF.

In this sample, this clonotype turned up many times. The chain combines TRBV30 with TRBJ2-7; weak D call: TRBD1 (6 bases). This CDR3 comprises 14 residues. Germline CDR1 GTSNPN, CDR2 SVGIG (reference sequence). Trimming stripped 6 bases from V and 3 bases from J, with 18 bases between. The CDR3 DNA follows: TGTGCCTGTAGAGGGGGATCGCCGGGCTACGAGCAGTACTTC. As protein: CACRGGSPGYEQYF.

The V and J genes are TRBV27 and TRBJ1-1, with a weak D call TRBD1 (6 bases). The V end lost 7 bases, the J end lost 1 base, and 13 bases lay between the germline ends. The CDR3 has 14 residues. The germline CDR1 and CDR2 sequences are MNHEY and SMNVEV (reference sequence). This CDR3 reads CASTGTLKNTEAFF. As DNA, the CDR3 is TGTGCCAGCACCGGGACATTAAAGAACACTGAAGCTTTCTTT.

Turning to this clonotype: A clone one base away is much larger, so this may be a read error. The conserved phenylalanine or tryptophan normally closing the CDR3 is absent here, so this likely arose from a read error. CDR3 nucleotide sequence: TGTGCCAGCAGCCACGGGACAGGGGACTACGAGCAGTACCTC. It specifies CASSHGTGDYEQYL. The chain uses TRBV11-2 and TRBJ2-7, with 10 positions matching TRBD1. With V trimmed by 5 bases and J by 3 bases, 4 bases remained unmatched. The CDR3 length is 14 residues. Germline values: CDR1 SGHAT, CDR2 FQNNGV.

The CDR3 nucleotides are TGTGCCAGCAGTTTTCTTCTGAACACTGAAGCTTTCTTT. Protein sequence: CASSFLLNTEAFF. V and J are TRBV27 and TRBJ1-1; D unresolved. Germline CDR1 is MNHEY and CDR2 is SMNVEV (reference sequence). V was shortened by 3 bases and J by 0 bases, with 5 bases between the two germline ends. The CDR3 extends over 13 amino acids.

V is TRBV12-3 or TRBV12-4 and J is TRBJ1-5; D might be TRBD1 (6 bases). Trimming left V 5 bases short and J 3 bases short, with 11 bases between. CDR3 size: 14 residues. CDR3 loop: CASSPRTANQPQHF. The CDR3 bases are TGTGCCAGCAGTCCTCGGACAGCCAATCAGCCCCAGCATTTT.

This chain uses TRBV19 with TRBJ1-5; TRBD1 might be the D (5 bases). The CDR3 runs to 16 residues. Germline assignment: CDR1 LNHDA and CDR2 SQIVND (reference sequence). V was pared by 6 bases and J by 7 bases, with 22 bases between. The CDR3 DNA sequence: TGTGCCAGTAGGGGCTCACAGGTTTCAATGGGACAGCCCCAGCATTTT. Its protein product is CASRGSQVSMGQPQHF.

The CDR3 sequence is CASSQGPTYNEQFF. The DNA of the CDR3 is TGTGCCAGCAGTCAGGGACCCACCTACAATGAGCAGTTCTTC. The rearrangement uses TRBV28 and TRBJ2-1; perhaps D is TRBD1 or TRBD2 (5 bases each). Trimming pared 5 bases from V and 2 bases from J, leaving 10 bases between. The germline gives CDR1 MDHEN, CDR2 SYDVKM. This CDR3 spans 14 amino acids.

The chain carries TRBV6-5 and TRBJ2-5, with a possible D match to TRBD2 (6 bases). The V and J ends lost 2 bases and 2 bases respectively, with 9 bases between them. This CDR3 has 14 amino acids. Germline CDR1 MNHEY, CDR2 SVGAGI. DNA of the CDR3: TGTGCCAGCAGTTACGTCGGGGGACAAGAGACCCAGTACTTC. Translating it yields CASSYVGGQETQYF.